Included here is one T cell receptor beta chain sequence, with context. Antigen specificity is unknown. CDR3 length: 13 amino acids. Germline V gene data show CDR1 as MNHEY and CDR2 as SMNVEV (reference sequence). Trimming left V 5 bases short and J 5 bases short, with 12 bases between. The data stem from a study of cytomegalovirus exposure and HLA in healthy donors. Background on the study: A previous analysis identified around 120 million unique TCR beta sequences derived from 180 million or so T cells. Study outcomes and limitations: CMV serostatus was the only immune exposure information that was available. Highly shared variants forming one cluster were likely a sequencing artifact. TCR beta V- and J-gene trimming, according to a later analysis, was linked to a missense DCLRE1C variant.

PCR involved 60 Vbeta and 13 Jbeta primers. The repertoire was sequenced with immunoSEQ multiplex PCR; TCRdb's copy has only in-frame clones and lacks some. The top ten clones hold 6.9% of a sample with 100,000 or so clones, 80% to 85% of them seen once. The V call is TRBV27, the J call TRBJ2-5; maybe TRBD1 (5 bases). The receptor's source is a man aged 30 to 45 in good health and CMV-seropositive. Material: PBMCs. CDR3 sequence reads: CASSPGFAETQYF. The CDR3 DNA follows: TGTGCCAGCAGTCCAGGGTTTGCGGAGACCCAGTACTTC.